This T cell receptor beta chain emerged from a study of OX40 agonist ivuxolimab in advanced cancers. The overall study: Dose-escalation subjects each had hepatocellular carcinoma, melanoma, renal cell or head and neck cancer. Study results and limitations: Some of the nonresponding patients also showed low levels of normalized T-cell clonal expansion. By week 6 at 0.1 to 3.0 mg/kg, blood CD4+ and CD8+ T cells had expanded clonally. Relative to CD4+ cells, CD8+ T cells on average had more expanded clones.

This clone was counted a few times. What it binds is not known. This CDR3 region has 14 residues. Trimming took 0 bases from V and 6 from J, leaving 12 bases between them. The germline V gene has CDR1 GTSNPN and CDR2 SVGIG (reference sequence). Data came from immunoSEQ multiplex PCR; TCRdb stores just in-frame clones and leaves some out. The sample includes 65,000 to 95,000 clones, roughly 84% of them seen just once. The rearrangement uses TRBV30 and TRBJ1-5, with D maybe TRBD1 (6 bases). This clonotype was obtained from an adult with an advanced solid tumor such as melanoma, head and neck, liver or kidney cancer. The material was CD4+ or CD8+ T cells sorted from blood, obtained in a trial of the OX40 agonist ivuxolimab. The CDR3 DNA sequence: TGTGCCTGGAGTGTACGGACAGCGGTTCAGCCCCAGCATTTT. Residues: CAWSVRTAVQPQHF. Using reference TRBV30 and TRBJ1-5 for the parts outside the CDR3, the full variable domain is SQTIHQWPATLVQPVGSPLSLECTVEGTSNPNLYWYRQAAGRGLQLLFYSVGIGQISSEVPQNLSASRPQDRQFILSSKKLLLSDSGFYLCAWSVRTAVQPQHFGDGTRLSIL.